Following are 3 T cell receptor beta chains from one sample sequenced in a study of graft-versus-host responses after intestinal transplantation. Data came from immunoSEQ multiplex PCR; TCRdb stores just in-frame clones and leaves some out. The table shows roughly 80,000 clones, with about 92% occurring only once. The sample was PBMCs, taken 98 days after intestinal transplantation. The receptors were gathered from a human patient who received an intestinal transplant, so some T cells may come from the graft donor.

This chain joins TRBV28 and TRBJ1-4; D remains ambiguous. The CDR3 has 14 residues. The V gene's germline CDR1 is MDHEN and CDR2 SYDVKM. V shed 3 bases and J shed 4 bases, with 9 bases lying between them. Here the CDR3 DNA reads TGTGCCAGCAGTTTGATAAGGGTTAATGAAAAACTGTTTTTT. Amino acids: CASSLIRVNEKLFF.

V gene TRBV19 combines with J gene TRBJ2-3; the match to TRBD1 covers 8 bases. Germline assignment: CDR1 LNHDA and CDR2 SQIVND (reference sequence). The CDR3 consists of 18 residues. The trim removed 4 bases at V and 0 bases at J, leaving 12 bases unmatched. The CDR3 loop reads CASSTQRTGHPSTDTQYF. CDR3 nucleotides: TGTGCCAGTAGTACCCAGCGGACAGGGCACCCTAGCACAGATACGCAGTATTTT.

The chain joins TRBV11-2 to TRBJ2-7; no firm D call. Trimming cost V 2 bases and J 3 bases, with 11 bases left between them. The CDR3 runs 14 residues. The germline V gene has CDR1 SGHAT and CDR2 FQNNGV. In DNA, the CDR3 is TGTGCCAGCAGCTTAACGCGTCCCAGCTACGAGCAGTACTTC. Residues: CASSLTRPSYEQYF.